This T cell receptor beta chain was profiled in a study of radiotherapy plus CTLA-4 blockade in lung cancer. Alongside CTLA-4 blockade with ipilimumab, patients with chemo-refractory metastatic non-small-cell lung cancer received focal radiation. Profiling relied on immunoSEQ multiplex PCR, and the TCRdb table lists in-frame clones only, not all of them. Of 95,000 to 150,000 clones in the sample, about 90% are singletons; the top ten hold 6.9%. A word on this clone: No antigen is known for it.

General study points: Per reports, early blood T cell clone dynamics, plus interferon-beta, forecast response most strongly. Tumor-origin TCR clones grew in blood after radiotherapy plus ipilimumab.

The germline V gene encodes CDR1 SGHDT and CDR2 YYEEEE. V was clipped by 4 bases and J by 8 bases, with 9 bases between them. This CDR3 spans 11 amino acids. The clonotype was recovered from a human donor with non-small cell lung cancer that progressed on radiotherapy plus ipilimumab. This chain links TRBV5-6 with TRBJ1-2, with D unclear. The specimen comprised peripheral blood, sampled from a patient treated with radiotherapy plus ipilimumab. The CDR3: CASSTSQGYTF. The CDR3 DNA reads as TGTGCCAGCAGCACCTCTCAGGGCTACACCTTC.